This TCR beta chain is drawn from a study of technical replicates of blood from a handful of donors (dated by TCRdb to the late 2010s). Libraries were constructed by the immunoSEQ multiplex PCR assay. TCRdb mirrors the immuneACCESS table, restricted to in-frame sequences. Some clones are absent from its copies; in checked studies, under half trace to an unresolved V gene, and the reason for the others is unknown. Here the sample has almost 70,000 clones; about 90% occur a single time. Roughly 0.4% of the sample is taken by the ten largest. Note on this clone: The clone's antigen remains unknown. No much larger clonotype is one base removed from it; base qualities were not supplied.

The CDR3 covers 12 residues, taking in both the cysteine and the phenylalanine. The DNA shown is the 36-base CDR3, in frame from base 1. CDR1 and CDR2 are drawn from the germline V gene (reference sequence): LNHDA, SQIVND. The junction shows trimming of 9 bases on V and 3 bases on J, plus 9 bases between the germline ends. The clonotype originates from a human donor in good health. The chain is encoded by TRBV19 joined to TRBJ2-1, with TRBD1 perhaps the D gene, on 6 matching bases. Material for sequencing was T cells isolated from PBMCs. The CDR3 here reads CASQGIYNEQFF. The DNA is TGTGCCAGCCAGGGGATCTACAATGAGCAGTTCTTC.